In its sample, the clone carrying this TCR beta chain is medium-sized (0.01 to 0.1%). Its matching antigen is unknown. The data were obtained in a study of T cells in localized non-small cell lung cancer. Findings of the study overall: Uninvolved adjacent lung, not tumor, had the highest T cell clonality. Adjacent lung had a median roughly 60 of the 100 largest tumor clones.

TCRdb's copy holds only in-frame clones and misses some; the assay was immunoSEQ multiplex PCR. Of about 3,400 clones listed, around 22% are singletons. Per the germline V gene, CDR1 is MNHGY and CDR2 is SAAAGT. Trimming stripped 6 bases from V and 7 bases from J, with 16 bases between. This CDR3 comprises 15 residues. The sequence was collected from a man aged 18-55 years with stage II lung adenocarcinoma. The rearrangement links TRBV6-8 to TRBJ1-6; possible D gene TRBD1, 5 bases. Sequenced material: lung tumor tissue, taken before any cancer treatment. CDR3 coding DNA: TGTGCCAGCAGCCAACCGGGGGTACACAATTCACCCCTCCACTTT. Its translation is CASSQPGVHNSPLHF.